Listed below are T cell receptor beta chains from one sample, sequenced in a study of blood T cell repertoires in COVID-19. The method was immunoSEQ multiplex PCR; TCRdb's version includes in-frame clones alone and lacks a portion of them. The sample has about 83,000 clones; about 84% are singletons. Specimen: peripheral blood. Source of these receptors: a man aged 50-60 years with active COVID-19. The CDR3 runs from the conserved cysteine through the conserved F or W. A D gene is named only where the DNA matches it firmly. Clone size is given for some rows only: seen once, a few or many times, or a class if the clone is expanded.

>-|-|TRBJ2-7|TRBV27
CASSTQTDRYRYEQYF
TGTGCCAGCAGTACACAAACCGACAGGTATCGCTACGAGCAGTACTTC
>-|TRBD2|TRBJ2-1|TRBV3-1/TRBV3-2
CASSPLIGAGGRDEQFF
TGTGCCAGCAGCCCCCTAATTGGAGCGGGGGGCAGGGATGAGCAGTTCTTC
>few|TRBD2|TRBJ2-5|TRBV7-2
CASNRWGGQETQYF
TGTGCCAGCAACCGGTGGGGGGGGCAAGAGACCCAGTACTTC
>-|TRBD2|TRBJ2-5|TRBV7-2
CASSLGPTSGGAQYF
TGTGCCAGCAGCTTAGGGCCTACTAGCGGGGGGGCCCAGTACTTC
>-|TRBD2|TRBJ2-5|TRBV7-2
CASSLVGGKEGRETQYF
TGTGCCAGCAGCCTTGTCGGGGGGAAGGAGGGGAGGGAGACCCAGTACTTC
>-|TRBD2|TRBJ2-7|TRBV4-2
CASSQGLAGDRYEQYF
TGTGCCAGCAGCCAAGGCTTAGCGGGAGATCGCTACGAGCAGTACTTC
>-|-|TRBJ2-1|TRBV6-5
CASVGAGSYNEQFF
TGTGCCAGCGTGGGGGCTGGCTCCTACAATGAGCAGTTCTTC
>once|TRBD2|TRBJ2-1|TRBV14
CASSQLTSGTNGEQFF
TGTGCCAGCAGCCAGCTGACTAGCGGGACGAACGGCGAGCAGTTCTTC
>-|TRBD1|TRBJ2-7|TRBV11-3
CASSLGTGDEQYF
TGTGCCAGCAGCCTTGGGACAGGTGACGAGCAGTACTTC
>-|TRBD2|TRBJ2-1|TRBV4-2
CASSQVSGIEAYNEQFF
TGTGCCAGCAGCCAAGTTAGCGGGATTGAAGCCTACAATGAGCAGTTCTTC
>few|-|TRBJ2-7|TRBV7-9
CASSFQGSYEQYF
TGTGCCAGCAGCTTCCAGGGTAGTTACGAGCAGTACTTC
>-|-|TRBJ1-1|TRBV27
CASGTPSLNTEAFF
TGTGCCAGCGGGACTCCTTCGTTGAACACTGAAGCTTTCTTT
>-|-|TRBJ1-1|TRBV5-6
CASSLLRRGAMNTEAFF
TGTGCCAGCAGCTTGTTGCGGCGGGGCGCGATGAACACTGAAGCTTTCTTT
>-|-|TRBJ2-2|TRBV19
CASSIVPAGPRTGELFF
TGTGCCAGTAGTATAGTGCCGGCAGGGCCCCGTACCGGGGAGCTGTTTTTT
>few|-|TRBJ2-7|TRBV4-1
CASSLYRETYEQYF
TGCGCCAGCAGCCTCTACAGGGAAACGTACGAGCAGTACTTC
>-|TRBD1|TRBJ2-3|TRBV29-1
CSVGTGGTQYF
TGCAGCGTCGGGACAGGGGGTACGCAGTATTTT
>-|-|TRBJ2-5|TRBV5-4
CASAQGETQYF
TGTGCCAGCGCTCAGGGGGAGACCCAGTACTTC
>-|-|TRBJ1-5|TRBV29-1
CSVLWGLGQPQHF
TGCAGCGTCCTCTGGGGGCTCGGTCAGCCCCAGCATTTT
>once|-|TRBJ2-2|TRBV19
CASNRGAEVNTGELFF
TGTGCCAGTAACCGGGGGGCGGAAGTGAACACCGGGGAGCTGTTTTTT
>-|TRBD2|TRBJ2-5|TRBV7-2
CASSLGGFQETQYF
TGTGCCAGCAGCTTGGGGGGGTTCCAAGAGACCCAGTACTTC
>-|-|TRBJ1-4|TRBV4-3
CASSLDPGGEKLFF
TGCGCCAGCAGCCTTGACCCTGGAGGAGAAAAACTGTTTTTT
>-|-|TRBJ1-2|TRBV4-1
CASSQDFFGGYGYTF
TGCGCCAGCAGCCAAGATTTTTTCGGGGGGTACGGCTACACCTTC
>-|-|TRBJ1-5|TRBV4-1
CASSQARQSDQPQHF
TGCGCCAGCAGCCAAGCGAGACAGTCAGATCAGCCCCAGCATTTT
>-|TRBD2|TRBJ2-3|TRBV6-2/TRBV6-3
CASSSPSGGWDTQYF
TGTGCCAGCAGTTCGCCTAGCGGGGGATGGGATACGCAGTATTTT
>-|-|TRBJ2-1|TRBV7-2
CASSFEGMRLLTYNEQFF
TGTGCCAGCAGCTTTGAGGGAATGAGACTCCTAACCTACAATGAGCAGTTCTTC
>-|-|TRBJ1-3|TRBV30
CAWEGVSGNTIYF
TGTGCCTGGGAGGGGGTCTCTGGAAACACCATATATTTT
>-|TRBD1|TRBJ1-1|TRBV19
CASSTTGGDTEAFF
TGTGCCAGTAGTACGACAGGGGGGGACACTGAAGCTTTCTTT
>few|-|TRBJ2-5|TRBV7-6
CASSSISPRSRGETQYF
TGTGCCAGCAGCTCGATCTCCCCTAGGAGTCGCGGAGAGACCCAGTACTTC
>few|TRBD1|TRBJ1-4|TRBV2
CASSPGTGTRNEKLFF
TGTGCCAGCAGTCCCGGGACAGGGACCCGTAATGAAAAACTGTTTTTT
>-|TRBD2|TRBJ2-1|TRBV5-5
CASSRRTSGRAGTYNEQFF
TGTGCCAGCAGCCGTCGGACTAGCGGGAGGGCCGGTACGTACAATGAGCAGTTCTTC
>-|-|TRBJ2-1|TRBV19
CASSIGARGISYNEQFF
TGTGCCAGTAGTATAGGGGCCCGGGGGATATCCTACAATGAGCAGTTCTTC
>-|TRBD1|TRBJ1-1|TRBV7-8
CASSSPGQGDTEAFF
TGTGCCAGCAGCTCCCCGGGACAGGGGGACACTGAAGCTTTCTTT
>-|-|TRBJ2-1|TRBV18
CASSLQGDNEQFF
TGTGCCAGCTCCCTACAGGGAGACAATGAGCAGTTCTTC
>once|-|TRBJ1-1|TRBV7-2
CASSLDIAWEGNTEAFF
TGTGCCAGCAGCTTAGATATCGCCTGGGAGGGGAACACTGAAGCTTTCTTT
>-|-|TRBJ1-1|TRBV7-8
CASSLADGTPGAEAFF
TGTGCCAGCAGCTTAGCGGACGGGACACCAGGTGCTGAAGCTTTCTTT
>-|TRBD2|TRBJ2-5|TRBV7-9
CVSGGPETQYF
TGTGTTAGCGGGGGGCCGGAGACCCAGTACTTC
>few|TRBD2|TRBJ2-7|TRBV7-2
CASSRGRGESGEQYF
TGTGCCAGCAGCCGGGGACGGGGGGAGAGCGGCGAGCAGTACTTC
>-|-|TRBJ1-5|TRBV7-9
CASSPVGAIYQPQHF
TGTGCCAGCAGCCCGGTGGGGGCCATATATCAGCCCCAGCATTTT
>-|-|TRBJ1-5|TRBV18
CASSPRGQMDQPQHF
TGTGCCAGCTCACCACGGGGACAAATGGACCAGCCCCAGCATTTT
>-|-|TRBJ1-5|TRBV3-1/TRBV3-2
CASSQGVGAPSNQPQHF
TGTGCCAGCAGCCAAGGGGTCGGAGCCCCTAGCAATCAGCCCCAGCATTTT
>once|-|TRBJ1-2|TRBV28
CASRSGNSYGYTF
TGTGCCAGCAGGTCCGGGAATTCTTATGGCTACACCTTC
>-|-|TRBJ2-1|TRBV3-1/TRBV3-2
CASSQDLGMSSYNEQFF
TGTGCCAGCAGCCAGGATCTAGGCATGAGCTCCTACAATGAGCAGTTCTTC
>-|-|TRBJ2-1|TRBV4-3
CASSQDRQGPSEQFF
TGCGCCAGCAGCCAAGATCGGCAGGGCCCTAGTGAGCAGTTCTTC
>-|TRBD1|TRBJ1-4|TRBV9
CASSAGGGNEKLFF
TGTGCCAGCAGCGCAGGGGGAGGTAATGAAAAACTGTTTTTT
>-|-|TRBJ1-4|TRBV7-2
CASSFGDTTNEKLFF
TGTGCCAGCAGCTTTGGAGATACAACTAATGAAAAACTGTTTTTT
>-|-|TRBJ1-5|TRBV5-1
CASSPGLTGGEPQHF
TGCGCCAGCAGCCCCGGGCTAACGGGGGGGGAACCCCAGCATTTT
>once|-|TRBJ1-1|TRBV28
CASSPGLPITEAFF
TGTGCCAGCAGTCCGGGACTTCCGATCACTGAAGCTTTCTTT
>-|-|TRBJ2-1|TRBV24-1
CATSEPQGGLVF
TGTGCCACCAGTGAGCCACAGGGAGGGTTAGTCTTC
>-|TRBD1|TRBJ1-2|TRBV6-5
CASGFHRGGYGYTF
TGTGCCAGCGGATTCCACAGGGGGGGCTATGGCTACACCTTC
>-|-|TRBJ1-2|TRBV5-4
CASSLGRGGYTF
TGTGCCAGCAGCTTGGGTAGGGGAGGCTACACCTTC